This T cell receptor beta chain was profiled in a study of T cells in Graves' hyperthyroidism and ophthalmopathy. Amplified TCR beta CDR3 regions came from RNA transcripts. With the HTBI primer set, the TCR CDR3 went through a first round of RT-PCR. TCRdb itself ran the multiplex PCR reads through MiXCR, one entry per CDR3 protein. Of 400,000 to 500,000 distinct CDR3 sequences listed, approximately 14% were seen once; the top ten hold 15% to 20%. CDR3 size: 16 residues. CDR1 SGHTA and CDR2 FQGNSA come from the germline V gene. V shed 2 bases and J shed 0 bases, with 11 bases lying between them. This clonotype showed up many times.

This TCR derives from a woman between 18 and 30 years old with Graves' hyperthyroidism. The sequenced material came from blood. The chain joins TRBV7-2 to TRBJ2-1; D is perhaps TRBD2 (7 bases). This CDR3 reads CASSLPGGASYNEQFF. CDR3 DNA sequence: TGTGCCAGCAGCTTACCGGGGGGCGCCTCCTACAATGAGCAGTTCTTC.